This T cell receptor beta chain comes out of a study of shared clonotypes between healthy human individuals. In the study overall: CD4 naive cells filled three plates per donor, CD4 memory three, CD8 naive two and CD8 memory one. The study's findings and limits: With several donors compared, roughly 4.9% of naive CD4 clonotypes were shared.

A note on this clone: Its target is not known.

Only in-frame clones appear in the TCRdb table, and some are missing; sequencing was by immunoSEQ multiplex PCR. Among about 2.4 million clones listed, approximately 94% were seen once. The CDR3 length is 14 residues. CDR1 SNHLY and CDR2 FYNNEI come from the germline V gene. V lost 10 bases and J 2 bases, leaving 14 bases between the germline ends. Sequenced: naive CD4+ T cells sorted from blood. Subset meaning: CD45RA+ positively selected. The clonotype was recovered from a man between 18 and 35 years old in good health. The genes are TRBV2 and TRBJ2-2, with a tentative D call TRBD2 (5 bases). The CDR3 sequence is CATRREGNTGELFF. Written as DNA, the CDR3 is TGTGCCACCCGGCGTGAGGGAAACACCGGGGAGCTGTTTTTT.